This section outlines one T cell receptor beta chain sequence together with its context. This record belongs to a study of blood T cell repertoires in COVID-19. On the study more broadly: The cDNA or gDNA used as material had been derived from T cells, B-cell-depleted T cells, or PBMCs.

The CDR3 totals 14 residues. Germline V gene data show CDR1 as MNHEY and CDR2 as SVGAGI. Trimming left V 0 bases short and J 6 bases short, with 11 bases between. The repertoire was sequenced with immunoSEQ multiplex PCR; TCRdb's copy has only in-frame clones and lacks some. The sample carries 250,000 or so clones, 84% recorded once. Sequenced: peripheral blood. The chain is built from TRBV6-5 and TRBJ1-2, with D possibly being TRBD1 (5 bases). This clonotype was obtained from a woman between 40 and 50 years old who had recovered from COVID-19. The CDR3 region is CASSYSWGGDGYTF. For the CDR3, the DNA is TGTGCCAGCAGTTACTCGTGGGGGGGAGATGGCTACACCTTC.